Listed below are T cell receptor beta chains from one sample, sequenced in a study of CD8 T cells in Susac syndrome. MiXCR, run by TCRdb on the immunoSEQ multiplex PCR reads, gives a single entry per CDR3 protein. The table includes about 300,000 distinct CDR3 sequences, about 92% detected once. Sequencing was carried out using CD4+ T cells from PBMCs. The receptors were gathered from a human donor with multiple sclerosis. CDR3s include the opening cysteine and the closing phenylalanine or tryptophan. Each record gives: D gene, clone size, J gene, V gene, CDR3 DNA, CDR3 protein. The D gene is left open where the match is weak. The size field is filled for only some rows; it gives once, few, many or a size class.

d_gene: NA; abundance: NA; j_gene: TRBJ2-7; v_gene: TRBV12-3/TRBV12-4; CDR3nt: TGTGCCAGCAGTTTCGGGCGTAGCTCCTACGAGCAGTACTTC; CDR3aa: CASSFGRSSYEQYF
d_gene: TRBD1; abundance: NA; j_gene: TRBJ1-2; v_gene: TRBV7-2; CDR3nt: TGTGCCAGCAGCTCCCGACAGGGAGTCAACTATGGCTACACCTTC; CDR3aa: CASSSRQGVNYGYTF
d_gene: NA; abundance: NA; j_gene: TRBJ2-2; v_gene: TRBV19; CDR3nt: TGTGCCAGTAGTATAGCCTTAAACACCGGGGAGCTGTTTTTT; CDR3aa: CASSIALNTGELFF
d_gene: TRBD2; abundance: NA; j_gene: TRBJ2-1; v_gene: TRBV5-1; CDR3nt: TGCGCCAGCAGCTCGCTAGCGGGGTCGGGCAATGAGCAGTTCTTC; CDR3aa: CASSSLAGSGNEQFF
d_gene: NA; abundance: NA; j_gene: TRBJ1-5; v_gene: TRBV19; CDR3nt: TGTGCCAGTAATCGGGGAGGTCAGCCCCAGCATTTT; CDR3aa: CASNRGGQPQHF
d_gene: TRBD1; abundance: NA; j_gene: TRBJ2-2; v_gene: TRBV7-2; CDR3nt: TGTGCCAGCAGCCACCAGGGGGCCGGGGAGCTGTTTTTT; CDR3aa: CASSHQGAGELFF
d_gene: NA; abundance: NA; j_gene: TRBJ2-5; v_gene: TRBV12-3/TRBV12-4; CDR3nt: TGTGCCAGCAGGGGGAAAAGGGGTGAAGAGACCCAGTACTTC; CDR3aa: CASRGKRGEETQYF
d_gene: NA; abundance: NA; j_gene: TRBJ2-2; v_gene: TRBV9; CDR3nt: TGTGCCAGTTCTACAGGGTACACCGGGGAGCTGTTTTTT; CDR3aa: CASSTGYTGELFF
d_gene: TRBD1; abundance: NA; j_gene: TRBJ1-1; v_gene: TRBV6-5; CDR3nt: TGTGCCAGCAGCCAAAGCAGGGGGGGGACTGAAGCTTTCTTT; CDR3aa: CASSQSRGGTEAFF
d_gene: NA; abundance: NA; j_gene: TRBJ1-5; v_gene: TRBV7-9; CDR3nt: TGTGCCAGCAGCTTTGGGGCCAGCAATCAGCCCCAGCATTTT; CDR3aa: CASSFGASNQPQHF
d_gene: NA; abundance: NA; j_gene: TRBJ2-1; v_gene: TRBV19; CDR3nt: TGTGCCAGTAGCCCTGTCCCGGGGCCGGGGTACAATGAGCAGTTCTTC; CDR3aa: CASSPVPGPGYNEQFF
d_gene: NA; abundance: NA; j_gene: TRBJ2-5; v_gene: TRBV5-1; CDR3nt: TGCGCCAGCAGCTTGGTACTAGAAGAGACCCAGTACTTC; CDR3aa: CASSLVLEETQYF
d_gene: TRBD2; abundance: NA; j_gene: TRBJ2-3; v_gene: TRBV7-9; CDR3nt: TGTGCCAGCAGCTTACCGGGACTAGCAGATACTAGCACAGATACGCAGTATTTT; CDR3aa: CASSLPGLADTSTDTQYF
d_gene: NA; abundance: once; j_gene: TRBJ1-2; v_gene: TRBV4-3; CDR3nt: TGCGCCAGCAGCCAAGTGGCAGGGACCTATGGCTACACCTTC; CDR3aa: CASSQVAGTYGYTF
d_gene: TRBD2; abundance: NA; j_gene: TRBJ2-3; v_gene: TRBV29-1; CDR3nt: TGCAGCGTTGCGGGGGGTAACACAGATACGCAGTATTTT; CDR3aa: CSVAGGNTDTQYF
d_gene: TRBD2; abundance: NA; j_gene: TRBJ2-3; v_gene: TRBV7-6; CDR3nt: TGTGCCAGCAGCTGGCTAGCGGGGGGGCTGGATACGCAGTATTTT; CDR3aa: CASSWLAGGLDTQYF
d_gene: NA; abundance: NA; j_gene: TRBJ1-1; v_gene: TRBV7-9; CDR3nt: TGTGCCAGCAGCACAGACGGGTACACTGAAGCTTTCTTT; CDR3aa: CASSTDGYTEAFF
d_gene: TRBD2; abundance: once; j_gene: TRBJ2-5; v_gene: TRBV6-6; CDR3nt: TGTGCCAGCAGTTACTCGATTAGCGGGATGGAGACCCAGTACTTC; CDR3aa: CASSYSISGMETQYF
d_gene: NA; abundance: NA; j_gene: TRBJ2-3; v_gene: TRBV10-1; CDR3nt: TGCGCCAGCAGTGAGTCGACTTTGGAGGGTGCAGCAGATACGCAGTATTTT; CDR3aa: CASSESTLEGAADTQYF
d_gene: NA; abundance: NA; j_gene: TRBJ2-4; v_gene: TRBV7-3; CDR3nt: TGTGCCAGCAGCTTAGCCCCGCCAGGGGTAGGGAACATTCAGTACTTC; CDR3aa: CASSLAPPGVGNIQYF
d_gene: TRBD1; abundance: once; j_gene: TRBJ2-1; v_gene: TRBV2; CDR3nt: TGTGCCAGCAGGAACAGGGGGCCCTCCTACAATGAGCAGTTCTTC; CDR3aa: CASRNRGPSYNEQFF
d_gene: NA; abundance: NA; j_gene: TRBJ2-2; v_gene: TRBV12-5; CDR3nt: TGTGCTAGTGGTTTCCCCGGGGAGCTGTTTTTT; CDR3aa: CASGFPGELFF
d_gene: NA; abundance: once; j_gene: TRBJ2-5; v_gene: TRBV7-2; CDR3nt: TGTGCCAGCAGCCCCCAGGGTGGATGGGAGACCCAGTACTTC; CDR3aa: CASSPQGGWETQYF
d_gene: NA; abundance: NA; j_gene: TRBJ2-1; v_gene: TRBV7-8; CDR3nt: TGTGCCAGCAGCTTAGATCTGCTCCTGGGGGAGTTCTTC; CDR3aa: CASSLDLLLGEFF